This T cell receptor beta chain was obtained from a study of blood T cell repertoires in COVID-19. Study information: The origin of the acute and convalescent COVID-19 samples was the United States, Italy and Spain. In each case, the material was cDNA or gDNA derived from T cells, B-cell-depleted T cells, or PBMCs.

Looked up from germline, CDR1 is SGHVS and CDR2 is FQNEAQ. The CDR3 totals 19 residues. Trimming at V came to 1 base and at J to 6 bases, leaving 13 bases not matched to a gene. Authors' processing steps: For nucleated cells, counts were estimated from reference gene primer amplification. Data came from immunoSEQ multiplex PCR; TCRdb stores just in-frame clones and leaves some out. That table furnishes V, J and clone size, whereas the DNA furnished D and trimming. The table lists about 490,000 clones, roughly 85% of them singletons. The receptor comes from a human donor in a cohort sampled during active COVID-19. This chain joins TRBV7-8 and TRBJ2-1; 12 nucleotides agree with TRBD2. Material for sequencing was peripheral blood. The CDR3, as DNA: TGTGCCAGCAGCTTAGGTTTCGTGCTAGCGGGAGGGGGGGCCAATGAGCAGTTCTTC. It specifies CASSLGFVLAGGGANEQFF.